Below, 26 T cell receptor beta chains from the same sample are listed, as sequenced in a study of immune heterogeneity within non-small cell lung tumors. A multiplex PCR containing 32 V primers and 13 J primers was used to amplify TCR beta CDR3. A single record per CDR3 protein comes from TCRdb applying MiXCR to the multiplex PCR reads. The top ten clones hold roughly 5.2% of a sample with roughly 14,000 distinct CDR3 sequences, about 30% of them seen once. Bulk tumor genomic DNA served as template, at 550 to 700 ng per sample. From each primary tumor, several far-apart biopsies were obtained during surgery. The study enrolled patients with untreated, newly diagnosed non-small cell lung cancer who underwent curative surgery. The sequenced sample consisted of lung tumor tissue. Receptors were obtained from a middle-aged man with non-small cell lung cancer.

In its sample, this clonotype is medium-sized. DNA for the CDR3: TGTGCCAGCAGTGAAGCGCTTAGGGGAAACACCATATATTTT. It encodes CASSEALRGNTIYF. The gene calls are TRBV6-1 and TRBJ1-3, with no clear D. CDR1 is MNHNS, CDR2 SASEGT, per germline. The CDR3 has 14 amino acids. V lost 0 bases, J lost 4 bases, and 7 bases lay in between.

This clonotype has only one observation. This may be a read error: a much more frequent sequence differs by one nucleotide. The CDR3 loop is CASSPTAENTIYF. Written as DNA, the CDR3 is TGTGCCAGTAGCCCCACTGCTGAAAACACCATATATTTT. The V and J genes are TRBV19 and TRBJ1-3; D is uncertain. CDR3 length: 13 residues. The V gene lost 6 bases and the J gene lost 6 bases, with 12 bases spanning the gap. Per germline, CDR1 LNHDA and CDR2 SQIVND (reference sequence).

As to this clonotype: This clone may be a read error of a much larger clone one base away. The V call is TRBV30, the J call TRBJ2-7, with 9 bases aligning to TRBD2. Per the germline V gene, CDR1 is GTSNPN and CDR2 is SVGIG (reference sequence). CDR3 length: 16 amino acids. The CDR3 sequence is CSWSVPPTSGGYEQYF. For the CDR3, the DNA is TGTTCCTGGAGTGTACCCCCGACTAGCGGCGGCTACGAGCAGTACTTC.

This clonotype showed up just a few times. This sequence joins TRBV12-3 or TRBV12-4 and TRBJ1-1, with D hard to call. The CDR3 length is 12 residues. The ends were cut back, 1 base at V and 5 bases at J, with 5 bases in the middle. The CDR3 loop is CASSLGVTEAFF. In nucleotides, the CDR3 is TGTGCCAGCAGTTTAGGAGTGACTGAAGCTTTCTTT.

Regarding this clonotype: Possible read error: a much larger clone is one base away. Given the absence of the conserved phenylalanine or tryptophan at the CDR3 end, a read error is likely. The chain uses TRBV9 and TRBJ2-7, with 11 nucleotides matching TRBD1. CDR1 and CDR2 (germline): SGDLS, YYNGEE. Unmatched junction bases numbered 7, after V lost 0 bases and J lost 2 bases. The length of the CDR3 is 17 residues. The CDR3: CASSVGTGGYAPYEQYL. CDR3 in DNA: TGTGCCAGCAGCGTAGGGACAGGGGGCTATGCACCCTACGAGCAGTACTTA.

A word on this clonotype: A much larger clone lies one base from this, so it may be a read error. The chain is built from TRBV11-3 and TRBJ2-3, with 14 nucleotides matching TRBD2. The CDR3 is made up of 16 amino acids. Germline V gene data show CDR1 as SGHNT and CDR2 as YENEEA. V shed 5 bases and J 5 bases; nucleotides not matched to a gene: 6. This chain's CDR3 is CASSRGLAGEVDTQYF. The CDR3 DNA reads TGTGCCAGCAGCCGGGGACTAGCGGGAGAAGTAGATACGCAGTATTTT.

This clonotype has ten or more counts. This chain joins TRBV19 and TRBJ1-6; no reliable D call. This CDR3 has 14 residues. The germline CDR1 and CDR2 sequences are LNHDA and SQIVND (reference sequence). V was shortened by 5 bases and J by 6 bases, with 11 bases between the two germline ends. The CDR3 nucleotides are TGTGCCAGTAGTGAGGACTTCTCTAATTCACCCCTCCACTTT. Translated, it gives CASSEDFSNSPLHF.

Concerning this clonotype itself: Since a much larger clone is just one base distant, this may be a read error. This sequence joins TRBV7-2 and TRBJ1-3; D may be TRBD1 (5 bases). This CDR3 comprises 13 residues. The germline V gene has CDR1 SGHTA and CDR2 FQGNSA. The CDR3 DNA sequence: TGTGCCAACAGCGTTGGGGACGGAAACACCATATATTTT. Translated: CANSVGDGNTIYF.

The chain is built from TRBV7-6 and TRBJ2-7; 8 bases align to TRBD2. The germline V gene encodes CDR1 SGHVS and CDR2 FNYEAQ. This CDR3 comprises 18 residues. Trimming took 0 bases from V and 5 from J; bases not matched to a gene: 15. The CDR3 region has the DNA TGTGCCAGCAGCTTAGCTGGGGGGGGTGCTAGCGGGTACCACGAGCAGTACTTC. This sequence encodes CASSLAGGGASGYHEQYF.

Points on this clonotype: A read error may explain this, as a much larger clone is one base away. The rearrangement uses TRBV2 and TRBJ2-6; the D gene is possibly TRBD1 (5 bases). CDR3 length: 19 residues. Germline assignment: CDR1 SNHLY and CDR2 FYNNEI. The V end lost 6 bases, the J end lost 0 bases, and 21 bases lay between the germline ends. The CDR3 loop reads CASSPGTGYNSSGANVLTF. CDR3 nucleotides: TGTGCCAGCAGCCCCGGTACAGGCTATAACAGCTCTGGGGCCAACGTCCTGACTTTC.

This clonotype has a count of ten or more. V usage is TRBV7-2 and J usage is TRBJ2-1; D perhaps matches TRBD2 (6 bases). This CDR3 contains 15 residues. The V gene lost 3 bases and the J gene lost 4 bases, with 13 bases spanning the gap. CDR1 and CDR2 from the germline V gene are SGHTA and FQGNSA. The CDR3 loop is CASSFIFGGYNEQFF. As DNA, the CDR3 is TGTGCCAGCAGCTTTATCTTCGGGGGATACAATGAGCAGTTCTTC. The entire variable domain, with the rest obtained from reference TRBV7-2 and TRBJ2-1, is as follows: GAGVSQSPSNKVTEKGKDVELRCDPISGHTALYWYRQSLGQGLEFLIYFQGNSAPDKSGLPSDRFSAERTGGSVSTLTIQRTQQEDSAVYLCASSFIFGGYNEQFFGPGTRLTVL.

In this sample, this clonotype turned up many times. The chain couples TRBV11-3 to TRBJ1-4; the D gene is possibly TRBD1 (6 bases). The CDR3 length is 13 residues. Per the germline V gene, CDR1 is SGHNT and CDR2 is YENEEA. Trimming took 3 bases from V and 8 from J, leaving 10 bases between them. The CDR3 spells CASSLSRGEKLFF. DNA of the CDR3: TGTGCCAGCAGCTTGAGTAGGGGGGAAAAACTGTTTTTT.

On this clonotype: Germline is not matched at one junction end, which may reflect a read error. This chain joins TRBV5-5 and TRBJ1-6; 9 nucleotides align to TRBD1. Germline lookup yields CDR1 SGHKS and CDR2 YYEKEE (reference sequence). The CDR3 extends over 17 amino acids. DNA of the CDR3: TGTGCCAGCAGCTCTGAAACCGGGACAGGGCGGCATCCACCCCTCCTCTTT. Protein: CASSSETGTGRHPPLLF.

Notes on this clonotype: A much larger clone differs by one base, so this may be a read error. The gene calls are TRBV7-3 and TRBJ1-1; D unclear. The CDR3 runs to 14 residues. Germline CDR1 reads SGHTA; CDR2 reads FQGTGA. The CDR3, as DNA: TGTGCCAGCAGCTTAAACTGGCAAGATACTGAATCTTTCTTT. Its protein is CASSLNWQDTESFF.

This clonotype appeared many times. The chain employs TRBV19 and TRBJ1-2; a possible D gene is TRBD1 (6 bases). The CDR3 contains 14 residues. Trimming cost V 5 bases and J 4 bases, with 14 bases left between them. Germline CDR1 is LNHDA and CDR2 is SQIVND (reference sequence). This chain's CDR3 is CASSPQTGPYGYTF. The CDR3 DNA reads TGTGCCAGTAGTCCCCAGACAGGACCCTATGGCTACACCTTC.

By share, this clonotype ranks as medium-sized. The chain is built from TRBV30 and TRBJ2-7; D gene ambiguous. The CDR3 is 13 residues long. Trimming removed 3 bases from V and 0 bases from J, with 9 bases in between. Germline V CDR1 and CDR2: GTSNPN, SVGIG (reference sequence). The CDR3 here is CAWRPEISYEQYF. The CDR3 bases are TGTGCCTGGAGGCCAGAAATCTCCTACGAGCAGTACTTC. The full variable domain, with the rest looked up from reference TRBV30 and TRBJ2-7, is SQTIHQWPATLVQPVGSPLSLECTVEGTSNPNLYWYRQAAGRGLQLLFYSVGIGQISSEVPQNLSASRPQDRQFILSSKKLLLSDSGFYLCAWRPEISYEQYFGPGTRLTVT.

Of note for this clonotype: A much larger clone differs by one base, so this may be a read error. The V gene is TRBV4-3, the J gene TRBJ1-3; TRBD1 matches at 9 bases. There are 16 residues in the CDR3. The germline V gene encodes CDR1 LGHNA and CDR2 YSLEER. The CDR3 DNA reads TGCGCCAGGAGCCAATTGGGTGGACAGGGGGGAAACACCATATATTTT. This gives the protein CARSQLGGQGGNTIYF.

This clonotype was counted a few times. This chain uses TRBV5-4 with TRBJ2-3; 8 bases are a match to TRBD2. Germline-derived CDR1 and CDR2 are SGHNT and YYREEE (reference sequence). CDR3 length: 15 residues. V lost 2 bases, J lost 5 bases, and 7 bases stayed unmatched. CDR3 sequence: CASSFTGRVEDTQYF. The CDR3 bases are TGTGCCAGCAGCTTTACCGGGAGGGTCGAAGATACGCAGTATTTT.

This clonotype was counted many times. V usage is TRBV7-9 and J usage is TRBJ2-7; 10 positions match TRBD2. CDR3 length: 15 residues. V shed 6 bases and J 2 bases; nucleotides not matched to a gene: 7. The germline gives CDR1 SEHNR, CDR2 FQNEAQ (reference sequence). This CDR3 reads CASRPPSGSPYEQYF. The CDR3 DNA reads as TGTGCCAGCAGACCTCCTAGCGGGAGCCCCTACGAGCAGTACTTC.

To note about this clonotype: The junction and the germline gene differ at one end; a read error may be behind it. The V call is TRBV6-1, the J call TRBJ2-4; possibly TRBD1 or TRBD2 for D (7 bases each). Germline V gives CDR1 MNHNS, CDR2 SASEGT. This CDR3 contains 18 residues. This CDR3 is CASRGDREGGLPKNIQYF. The CDR3 DNA follows: TGTGCCAGCAGGGGAGACAGGGAGGGAGGGCTACCCAAAAATATTCAGTACTTC.

This clonotype showed up many times. Here the CDR3 reads CASRASEGFEQFF. The DNA of the CDR3 is TGTGCCAGCAGAGCATCGGAGGGTTTTGAGCAGTTCTTC. The chain links TRBV6-1 to TRBJ2-1, with a tentative D call TRBD2 (6 bases). This CDR3 is 13 amino acids long. Germline CDR1 is MNHNS and CDR2 is SASEGT. With 6 bases removed from V and 9 bases from J, the gap between germline ends came to 15 bases.

By share, this clonotype ranks as medium-sized (0.01 to 0.1%). The rearrangement uses TRBV6-1 and TRBJ1-5; D might be TRBD1 (6 bases). CDR1 MNHNS and CDR2 SASEGT come from the germline V gene. This CDR3 spans 17 amino acids. V dropped 6 bases and J dropped 4 bases, with 22 bases sitting between them. The CDR3 nucleotides are TGTGCCAGCAGCCGCGCCCCAACAGGGACAAGTAATCAGCCCCAGCATTTT. Amino acid sequence: CASSRAPTGTSNQPQHF.

Comment on this clonotype: A much larger clone lies a single base off, so this may be a read error. V and J are TRBV30 and TRBJ2-7, with D maybe TRBD1 (6 bases). Germline lookup yields CDR1 GTSNPN and CDR2 SVGIG (reference sequence). The CDR3 sequence is 12 residues long. CDR3 DNA: TGTGCCTGGAGTGTGACAGGCTACGAGGAGTACTTC. Amino acid sequence: CAWSVTGYEEYF.

By share of the sample, this clonotype is medium-sized. This sequence joins TRBV6-1 and TRBJ2-7; TRBD2 aligns across 11 bases. In germline, CDR1 is MNHNS, CDR2 SASEGT. The CDR3 consists of 15 residues. Germline trimming cut 4 bases from V and 2 bases from J; bases unmatched to any gene: 4. DNA for the CDR3: TGTGCCAGCAGTGGCGGACTAGCGGGTACCTACGAGCAGTACTTC. Amino acids: CASSGGLAGTYEQYF.

The chain couples TRBV6-6 to TRBJ2-2, with TRBD2 matching over 8 bases. V lost 2 bases, J lost 6 bases, and 11 bases stayed unmatched. Germline values: CDR1 MNHNY, CDR2 SVGAGI (reference sequence). CDR3 length: 17 residues. The CDR3 region is CASSYVGLADRSGELFF. The DNA for the CDR3 is TGTGCCAGCAGTTACGTCGGACTAGCTGATCGATCCGGGGAGCTGTTTTTT.

This clonotype occurred a few times. The rearrangement uses TRBV4-2 and TRBJ1-4, with 7 bases lining up with TRBD1. Germline V gene data show CDR1 as LGHNA and CDR2 as YNFKEQ. With 3 bases clipped from V and 7 bases from J, the junction kept 11 bases outside the gene matches. CDR3 length: 16 residues. In nucleotides, the CDR3 is TGTGCCAGCAGCCACTCCCTGTACAGGGGAGGTGAAAAACTGTTTTTT. It is translated as CASSHSLYRGGEKLFF.